The entry below describes one T cell receptor beta chain. Its antigen is still unknown. V was shortened by 1 base and J by 5 bases, with 6 bases between the two germline ends. Germline V gene data show CDR1 as LNHNV and CDR2 as YYDKDF (reference sequence). This CDR3 comprises 12 residues. TCRdb processed the 5' RACE reads anew with MiXCR; each CDR3 protein has one entry. The repertoire holds about 430,000 distinct CDR3 sequences, with less than 25% as singletons. The data stem from a study of T-cell memory formation after mild COVID-19. The wider study: TCR clustering was largely donor specific.

The study, taken as a whole, reports: Some responding clones appeared in pre-infection memory, suggesting cross-reactive memory joined. There was a balanced CD4/CD8 profile in clones contracting day 15 to 85, and later expanders leaned CD4+.

This clonotype originated in an adult woman who had mild COVID-19 (a few samples of this study predate the infection). Cell type and time point are not known. The chain couples TRBV15 to TRBJ2-7, with unresolved D. The specimen was PBMCs or a T cell subset sorted from them (not recorded which). The CDR3 sequence is CATSRGGDEQYF. CDR3 sequence (DNA): TGTGCCACCAGCAGAGGAGGTGACGAGCAGTACTTC.